This entry lists 28 T cell receptor beta chains sequenced from one sample in a study of shared clonotypes between healthy human individuals. Sequencing was performed with immunoSEQ multiplex PCR; in TCRdb, only in-frame clones are kept and a portion is missing. The sample includes around 2.5 million clones, more than 85% of them seen just once. The specimen was naive CD4+ T cells from PBMCs. Stated subset: CD45RA+ positively selected. The receptors come from a man between 18 and 35 years old in good health. Some clones in this sample may be carry-over from other donors' samples.

The CDR3: CASSLSMGSGGYTF. CDR3 nucleotides: TGCGCCAGCAGCTTGTCAATGGGATCTGGAGGCTACACCTTC. The rearrangement links TRBV5-1 to TRBJ1-2; D not resolved. Germline values: CDR1 SGHRS, CDR2 YFSETQ. There are 14 residues in the CDR3. V shed 1 base and J shed 8 bases, with 15 bases lying between them.

The chain is built from TRBV11-2 and TRBJ1-1; unclear D gene. This CDR3 region has 16 residues. V lost 0 bases to trimming and J lost 1 base, with 12 bases between them. Per the germline V gene, CDR1 is SGHAT and CDR2 is FQNNGV. This chain's CDR3 is CASSLEGGGRNTEAFF. DNA of the CDR3: TGTGCCAGCAGCTTAGAAGGCGGAGGGAGGAACACTGAAGCTTTCTTT.

Here the CDR3 reads CSVRVGGTGEQYF. The CDR3 coding sequence is TGCAGCGTTCGGGTTGGGGGCACAGGCGAGCAGTACTTC. This rearrangement joins TRBV29-1 to TRBJ2-7; D might be TRBD1 (6 bases). From germline, CDR1 is SQVTM and CDR2 ANQGSEA. The V and J ends lost 5 bases and 6 bases respectively, with 17 bases between them. The CDR3 spans 13 residues.

V and J are TRBV6-1 and TRBJ1-5; tentatively, D is TRBD1 (5 bases). The CDR3 totals 17 residues. Germline V gene sequence: CDR1 MNHNS, CDR2 SASEGT. V shed 2 bases and J shed 0 bases, with 14 bases lying between them. CDR3 nucleotide sequence: TGTGCCAGCAGTGAAAGGGGACCCCCTTATAGCAATCAGCCCCAGCATTTT. As protein: CASSERGPPYSNQPQHF.

This chain joins TRBV15 and TRBJ2-7; 8 bases agree with TRBD2. CDR1 and CDR2 (germline): LNHNV, YYDKDF (reference sequence). The CDR3 loop spans 13 amino acids. Losses at the gene ends were 5 bases for V and 7 bases for J; bases not matched to a gene: 7. CDR3 protein: CATSSKTSAEQYF. Written as DNA, the CDR3 is TGTGCCACCAGCTCAAAGACTAGCGCTGAGCAGTACTTC. The full variable domain, completed using reference TRBV15 and TRBJ2-7, is DAMVIQNPRYQVTQFGKPVTLSCSQTLNHNVMYWYQQKSSQAPKLLFHYYDKDFNNEADTPDNFQSRRPNTSFCFLDIRSPGLGDTAMYLCATSSKTSAEQYFGPGTRLTVT.

V and J are TRBV5-1 and TRBJ2-5; TRBD1 agrees at 11 bases. CDR3 length: 15 amino acids. Germline V lookup: CDR1 SGHRS, CDR2 YFSETQ. V gave up 4 bases and J gave up 1 base; unmatched junction bases: 3. CDR3: CASSGQGASQETQYF. For the CDR3, the DNA is TGCGCCAGCAGCGGACAGGGGGCAAGCCAAGAGACCCAGTACTTC.

The chain recombines TRBV7-9 with TRBJ1-1, with TRBD1 as a possible D gene (6 bases). Trimming pared 6 bases from V and 3 bases from J, leaving 20 bases between. This CDR3 contains 16 residues. CDR1 SEHNR and CDR2 FQNEAQ come from the germline V gene (reference sequence). The DNA of the CDR3 is TGTGCCAGCAGTTCCCCTGGCGGGGGGCGAGACACTGAAGCTTTCTTT. It codes for CASSSPGGGRDTEAFF.

This chain connects TRBV15 to TRBJ1-1; D remains unclear. The CDR3 totals 14 residues. Deletions cut 2 bases from V and 0 bases from J, with 7 bases between. The germline V gene has CDR1 LNHNV and CDR2 YYDKDF (reference sequence). The CDR3 sequence: CATSRQYMNTEAFF. The CDR3 DNA follows: TGTGCCACCAGCAGACAGTATATGAACACTGAAGCTTTCTTT.

This clone was seen more than once but under ten times. Other DNA sequences from this sample encode an identical CDR3 as well. This chain links TRBV6-1 with TRBJ1-2, with TRBD1 matching 7 bases. In germline, CDR1 is MNHNS, CDR2 SASEGT. This CDR3 region has 12 residues. With 4 bases clipped from V and 4 bases from J, the junction kept 0 bases outside the gene matches. The CDR3 DNA reads TGTGCCAGCAGTGGACAGGGCTATGGCTACACCTTC. Protein sequence: CASSGQGYGYTF.

The chain couples TRBV11-2 to TRBJ2-2; TRBD2 aligns across 8 bases. There are 16 residues in the CDR3. V was pared by 6 bases and J by 4 bases, with 10 bases of the junction left unmatched. CDR1 and CDR2 (germline): SGHAT, FQNNGV. DNA of the CDR3: TGTGCCAGCAGGCAAACTAGCGGTTTGGGCACCGGGGAGCTGTTTTTT. Translated: CASRQTSGLGTGELFF.

V gene TRBV27 combines with J gene TRBJ1-1; 10 bases agree with TRBD1. V trimming: 5 bases; J trimming: 11 bases; junction bases outside the gene matches: 14. Germline CDR1 MNHEY, CDR2 SMNVEV (reference sequence). The CDR3 has 15 residues. CDR3 nucleotides: TGTGCCAGCAGTCCTTGGGGACAGGGGTTTCCTGGGGCTTTCTTT. It is translated as CASSPWGQGFPGAFF.

This clone was counted a single time. This rearrangement joins TRBV28 to TRBJ1-4, with D unclear. The CDR3 totals 15 residues. Deletions cut 4 bases from V and 4 bases from J, with 13 bases between. In germline, CDR1 is MDHEN, CDR2 SYDVKM. Here the CDR3 reads CASSSATLRNEKLFF. Written as DNA, the CDR3 is TGTGCCAGCAGTTCAGCGACACTTCGTAATGAAAAACTGTTTTTT.

The rearrangement links TRBV25-1 to TRBJ1-5; D may be TRBD1 (5 bases). Germline assignment: CDR1 MGHDK and CDR2 SYGVNS. The V end lost 0 bases, the J end lost 6 bases, and 6 bases lay between the germline ends. This CDR3 spans 13 amino acids. CDR3 region: CASSEYRGQPQHF. The DNA of the CDR3 is TGTGCCAGCAGTGAATATAGGGGTCAGCCCCAGCATTTT.

The chain employs TRBV9 and TRBJ1-5, with D unresolved. The V gene's germline CDR1 is SGDLS and CDR2 YYNGEE. The CDR3 extends over 17 amino acids. The V gene lost 0 bases and the J gene lost 0 bases, with 13 bases spanning the gap. The DNA for the CDR3 is TGTGCCAGCAGCGTAGAAGGGTACGAAAATAGCAATCAGCCCCAGCATTTT. It translates to CASSVEGYENSNQPQHF. Full variable domain (rest looked up from reference TRBV9 and TRBJ1-5): DSGVTQTPKHLITATGQRVTLRCSPRSGDLSVYWYQQSLDQGLQFLIQYYNGEERAKGNILERFSAQQFPDLHSELNLSSLELGDSALYFCASSVEGYENSNQPQHFGDGTRLSIL.

This chain connects TRBV5-1 to TRBJ1-4, with D uncertain. Germline V gene sequence: CDR1 SGHRS, CDR2 YFSETQ. The CDR3 is 11 amino acids. Between the trimmed V and J ends, which lost 4 bases and 5 bases, there was a span of 3 bases. In DNA form, the CDR3 reads TGCGCCAGCAGCCAGAATGAAAAACTGTTTTTT. Amino acids: CASSQNEKLFF.

In regard to this clone: This CDR3 is also generated by other DNA sequences in the sample. The rearrangement links TRBV6-5 to TRBJ2-7; D remains ambiguous. CDR1 MNHEY and CDR2 SVGAGI come from the germline V gene. The CDR3 loop spans 16 amino acids. Trimming pared 2 bases from V and 0 bases from J, leaving 14 bases between. CDR3 DNA sequence: TGTGCCAGCAGTTACGGCCGGGCCCCAAGCTCCTACGAGCAGTACTTC. The encoded protein is CASSYGRAPSSYEQYF.

V is TRBV5-1 and J is TRBJ2-2; a weak D match, TRBD1 (5 bases). Trimming cost V 5 bases and J 0 bases, with 11 bases left between them. CDR1 is SGHRS, CDR2 YFSETQ, per germline. The CDR3 extends over 15 amino acids. CDR3 coding DNA: TGCGCCAGCAGGGATGGGGCCGCGAACACCGGGGAGCTGTTTTTT. Amino acids: CASRDGAANTGELFF.

The chain combines TRBV7-2 with TRBJ1-1; D is undetermined. Per germline, CDR1 SGHTA and CDR2 FQGNSA. The V end was cut by 2 bases, the J end by 1 base, with 8 bases between. CDR3 length: 14 amino acids. CDR3: CASSLLSENTEAFF. CDR3 DNA: TGTGCCAGCAGCTTACTATCAGAGAACACTGAAGCTTTCTTT.

In this sample, this clone turned up once. Distinct nucleotide sequences in the sample also encode this CDR3. V and J are TRBV15 and TRBJ1-2; D is unresolved. This CDR3 has 12 residues. Per the germline V gene, CDR1 is LNHNV and CDR2 is YYDKDF (reference sequence). Trimming took off 3 bases at V and 0 bases at J, with 2 bases between the two ends. The chain's CDR3 is CATSSANYGYTF. The CDR3 region has the DNA TGTGCCACCAGCAGTGCTAACTATGGCTACACCTTC.

The chain links TRBV6-1 to TRBJ1-2; a weak D match, TRBD1 (5 bases). The CDR3 totals 12 residues. V was pared by 5 bases and J by 8 bases, with 12 bases between. Germline values: CDR1 MNHNS, CDR2 SASEGT. This CDR3 reads CASSYHGGGYTF. DNA of the CDR3: TGTGCCAGCAGTTATCACGGGGGAGGCTACACCTTC.

The V gene is TRBV7-9, the J gene TRBJ2-5, with TRBD2 matching 11 bases. V gave up 5 bases and J gave up 4 bases; unmatched junction bases: 9. The CDR3 runs to 16 residues. The V gene's germline CDR1 is SEHNR and CDR2 FQNEAQ (reference sequence). CDR3 coding DNA: TGTGCCAGCAGCCCCAGACTAGCGGGGTCAGGAGAGACCCAGTACTTC. Amino acid sequence: CASSPRLAGSGETQYF.

The rearrangement uses TRBV6-5 and TRBJ2-5; D is unclear. V was pared by 5 bases and J by 7 bases, with 11 bases between. This CDR3 contains 12 residues. Germline V gene lookup returns CDR1 MNHEY and CDR2 SVGAGI. The CDR3 sequence: CASSTRVGTQYF. The DNA for the CDR3 is TGTGCCAGCAGTACGAGAGTGGGGACCCAGTACTTC.

This clone was seen once. This chain's CDR3 is CAISEVGEGYEQYF. CDR3 DNA: TGTGCCATCAGTGAGGTAGGGGAGGGCTACGAGCAGTACTTC. The chain combines TRBV10-3 with TRBJ2-7; 7 nucleotides agree with TRBD2. Trimming removed 2 bases from V and 3 bases from J; junction bases left unmatched: 4. In germline, CDR1 is ENHRY, CDR2 SYGVKD. The CDR3 contains 14 residues.

The chain joins TRBV5-5 to TRBJ2-3; D is perhaps TRBD2 (6 bases). The CDR3 has 17 amino acids. CDR1 SGHKS and CDR2 YYEKEE come from the germline V gene (reference sequence). V was clipped by 4 bases and J by 0 bases, with 18 bases between them. CDR3 protein: CASSRPVGGESTDTQYF. CDR3 sequence (DNA): TGTGCCAGCAGCCGTCCCGTGGGGGGAGAGAGCACAGATACGCAGTATTTT.

As regards this clone: The same CDR3 can be traced to other DNA sequences in this sample. The genes are TRBV5-1 and TRBJ2-1, with 9 bases that match TRBD2. The CDR3 consists of 16 residues. CDR1 and CDR2 (germline): SGHRS, YFSETQ. V was clipped by 0 bases and J by 2 bases; unmatched bases: 3. The CDR3 DNA follows: TGCGCCAGCAGCTTGGCAGCGGGAGGCCCCTACAATGAGCAGTTCTTC. As protein: CASSLAAGGPYNEQFF. The variable domain in full, completed from reference TRBV5-1 and TRBJ2-1, reads KAGVTQTPRYLIKTRGQQVTLSCSPISGHRSVSWYQQTPGQGLQFLFEYFSETQRNKGNFPGRFSGRQFSNSRSEMNVSTLELGDSALYLCASSLAAGGPYNEQFFGPGTRLTVL.

This clone has just a few counts. The chain recombines TRBV14 with TRBJ1-2; D ambiguous. The CDR3 consists of 13 residues. CDR1 and CDR2 from the germline V gene are SGHDN and FVKESK. The germline V and J ends were trimmed by 1 base and 4 bases, with 7 bases remaining between them. CDR3 DNA: TGTGCCAGCAGCCAAGGGGGAGCCTATGGCTACACCTTC. It yields the protein CASSQGGAYGYTF.

This clone came up once. The V call is TRBV9, the J call TRBJ2-1; TRBD2 is a possible D gene (6 bases). The CDR3 contains 16 residues. Germline values: CDR1 SGDLS, CDR2 YYNGEE. The germline V and J ends were trimmed by 2 bases and 2 bases, with 14 bases remaining between them. The CDR3: CASSVGGRDPYNEQFF. Written as DNA, the CDR3 is TGTGCCAGCAGCGTGGGTGGGCGGGATCCCTACAATGAGCAGTTCTTC. The entire variable domain, with the rest obtained from reference TRBV9 and TRBJ2-1, is as follows: DSGVTQTPKHLITATGQRVTLRCSPRSGDLSVYWYQQSLDQGLQFLIQYYNGEERAKGNILERFSAQQFPDLHSELNLSSLELGDSALYFCASSVGGRDPYNEQFFGPGTRLTVL.

V gene TRBV27 combines with J gene TRBJ1-2; 8 nucleotides agree with TRBD1. Germline loops: CDR1 MNHEY, CDR2 SMNVEV (reference sequence). V was clipped by 5 bases and J by 8 bases; unmatched bases: 4. The length of the CDR3 is 12 residues. DNA of the CDR3: TGTGCCAGCAGTATGGACAGGGCAGGCTACACCTTC. It specifies CASSMDRAGYTF.